These 5 T cell receptor beta chains were sequenced from one sample in a study of blood T cell repertoires in COVID-19. Generated by immunoSEQ multiplex PCR, the TCRdb table keeps only in-frame clones and is missing some. The sample shows 70,000 to 95,000 clones, about 82% of them seen only once. Material for sequencing was peripheral blood. These receptors all stem from a woman aged 55-69 years with acute or convalescent COVID-19.

The chain combines TRBV7-9 with TRBJ2-5; tentative D call: TRBD2 (5 bases). This CDR3 has 15 residues. V was trimmed by 1 base and J by 5 bases, leaving 14 bases between them. Per the germline V gene, CDR1 is SEHNR and CDR2 is FQNEAQ (reference sequence). The CDR3 loop is CASSLGPGGLETQYF. In nucleotides, the CDR3 is TGTGCCAGCAGCTTAGGGCCGGGCGGGTTGGAGACCCAGTACTTC. The variable domain in full, completed from reference TRBV7-9 and TRBJ2-5, reads DTGVSQNPRHKITKRGQNVTFRCDPISEHNRLYWYRQTLGQGPEFLTYFQNEAQLEKSRLLSDRFSAERPKGSFSTLEIQRTEQGDSAMYLCASSLGPGGLETQYFGPGTRLLVL.

The table lists this clone with a count of one. J is TRBJ2-2 and V is TRBV11-3; 9 positions agree with TRBD1. The ends lost 5 bases at V and 2 bases at J; junction bases unmatched: 6. This CDR3 is built from 16 residues. Germline values: CDR1 SGHNT, CDR2 YENEEA. The CDR3 nucleotides read TGTGCCAGCAGCCCGATGGGACAGGGAAACACCGGGGAGCTGTTTTTT. Its protein product is CASSPMGQGNTGELFF.

This chain links TRBV5-1 with TRBJ2-5, with 8 bases fitting TRBD2. CDR3 size: 18 residues. J gave up 4 bases and V 0 bases, and 14 bases lay outside the gene matches. Germline assignment: CDR1 SGHRS and CDR2 YFSETQ. In nucleotides, the CDR3 is TGCGCCAGCAGCTTGGCCGGGGGGGTGCCCTTTGAGGGAGAGACCCAGTACTTC. Translated: CASSLAGGVPFEGETQYF.

The chain employs TRBV2 and TRBJ1-1; D is perhaps TRBD1 (5 bases). Trimming removed 5 bases from V and 0 bases from J, with 10 bases in between. Germline assignment: CDR1 SNHLY and CDR2 FYNNEI. This CDR3 is 14 amino acids long. CDR3 sequence (DNA): TGTGCCAGCAGTTCAAGACAGATGAACACTGAAGCTTTCTTT. Its protein product is CASSSRQMNTEAFF. Supplemented by reference TRBV2 and TRBJ1-1, the full variable domain reads EPEVTQTPSHQVTQMGQEVILRCVPISNHLYFYWYRQILGQKVEFLVSFYNNEISEKSEIFDDQFSVERPDGSNFTLKIRSTKLEDSAMYFCASSSRQMNTEAFFGQGTRLTVV.

The rearrangement uses TRBV12-3 or TRBV12-4 and TRBJ2-3; the D gene is possibly TRBD1 (5 bases). Between the trimmed V and J ends, which lost 3 bases and 3 bases, there was a span of 7 bases. The CDR3 length is 13 residues. CDR3 DNA: TGTGCCAGCAGTTTCTCAGGGACAGATACGCAGTATTTT. Its protein product is CASSFSGTDTQYF.